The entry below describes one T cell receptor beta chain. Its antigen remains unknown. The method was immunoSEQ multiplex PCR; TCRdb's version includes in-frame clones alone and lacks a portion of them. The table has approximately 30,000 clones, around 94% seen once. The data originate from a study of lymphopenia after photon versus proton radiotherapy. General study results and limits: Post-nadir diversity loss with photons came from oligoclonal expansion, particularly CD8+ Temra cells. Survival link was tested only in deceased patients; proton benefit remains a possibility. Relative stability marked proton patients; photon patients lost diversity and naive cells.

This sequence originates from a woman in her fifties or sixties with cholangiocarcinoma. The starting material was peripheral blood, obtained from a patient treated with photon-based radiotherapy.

Here the CDR3 reads CASSRQGNTEAFF. CDR3 nucleotides: TGCGCCAGCAGTCGACAGGGGAACACTGAAGCTTTCTTT. The genes are TRBV5-1 and TRBJ1-1; TRBD1 matches 7 bases. Trimming removed 5 bases from V and 1 base from J; junction bases left unmatched: 2. The CDR3 has 13 residues. The V gene's germline CDR1 is SGHRS and CDR2 YFSETQ. The full variable domain, rest sourced from reference TRBV5-1 and TRBJ1-1, is KAGVTQTPRYLIKTRGQQVTLSCSPISGHRSVSWYQQTPGQGLQFLFEYFSETQRNKGNFPGRFSGRQFSNSRSEMNVSTLELGDSALYLCASSRQGNTEAFFGQGTRLTVV.